This TCR beta chain derives from a study of cytomegalovirus exposure and HLA in healthy donors. As for this clone: Its antigen is undetermined.

V was cut by 5 bases and J by 6 bases, with 10 bases left in between. The CDR3 has 12 amino acids. Looked up from germline, CDR1 is SGHNT and CDR2 is YYREEE (reference sequence). This PCR relied on a set of 60 Vbeta primers and 13 Jbeta primers. Data came from immunoSEQ multiplex PCR; TCRdb stores just in-frame clones and leaves some out. The sample records about 98,000 clones, approximately 82% being singletons. General study points: The study recorded some 160 TCR beta chains that were cytomegalovirus-associated. Researchers reported in a later analysis that a missense DCLRE1C variant was tied to TCR beta V- and J-gene trimming.

The specimen was PBMCs. The TCR originated in a female donor in good health and CMV-seropositive. This chain connects TRBV5-4 to TRBJ2-3, with D perhaps TRBD1 (6 bases). For the CDR3, the DNA is TGTGCCAGCAGTTTTACAGGGGATACGCAGTATTTT. Translation gives CASSFTGDTQYF.